This note documents a single TCR beta chain sequence. As yet, its antigen is unknown. The deep-level immunoSEQ assay was used. The repertoire was sequenced with immunoSEQ multiplex PCR; TCRdb's copy has only in-frame clones and lacks some. The table shows hundreds of thousands of clones, with 96% occurring only once. The CDR3 is made up of 17 amino acids. Germline V gives CDR1 SGHVS, CDR2 FQNEAQ. This record belongs to a study of shared clonotypes between healthy human individuals. Study-wide results and caveats: Shared clonotypes: roughly 4.7% naive CD4, around 4% naive CD8, about 2.2% memory CD4, about 0.41% memory CD8.

Terminally differentiated effector memory CD45RA+ cells were excluded from the naive CD8 cells, which were CD45RO-negative and positively selected for CCR7. Healthy adults negative for HIV, lacking recent acute infections or vaccinations, served as donors. The TCR comes from a woman under 40 in good health. The chain combines TRBV7-8 with TRBJ2-5; D gene uncertain. TRBJ2-7 explains the end of the DNA better; the J call may be wrong. The sample was naive CD8+ T cells sorted from blood. This CDR3 reads CASSLERVAVFPYEQYF. In DNA, the CDR3 is TGTGCCAGCAGCTTAGAGAGAGTCGCGGTCTTCCCCTACGAGCAGTACTTC.